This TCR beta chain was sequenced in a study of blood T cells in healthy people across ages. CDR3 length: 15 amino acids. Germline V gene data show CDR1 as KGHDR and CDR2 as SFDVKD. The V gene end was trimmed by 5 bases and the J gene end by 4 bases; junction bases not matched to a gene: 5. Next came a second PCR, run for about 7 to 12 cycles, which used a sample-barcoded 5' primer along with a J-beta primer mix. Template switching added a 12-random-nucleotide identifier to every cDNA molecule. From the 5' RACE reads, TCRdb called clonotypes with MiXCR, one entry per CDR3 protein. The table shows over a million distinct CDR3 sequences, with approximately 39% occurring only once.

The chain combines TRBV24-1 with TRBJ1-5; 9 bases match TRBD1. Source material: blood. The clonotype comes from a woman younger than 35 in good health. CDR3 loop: CATSGAGTGNQPQHF. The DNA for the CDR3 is TGTGCCACCAGTGGGGCCGGGACAGGGAATCAGCCCCAGCATTTT.